The 12 T cell receptor beta chains presented below share a single source sample, sequenced in a study of CD8+ T cells in alopecia areata (dated by TCRdb to the late 2010s). Preparation of the library involved the immunoSEQ multiplex PCR assay. RNA was extracted from all samples and reverse transcribed into cDNA as template for TCR sequencing. Here the immuneACCESS table is served through TCRdb, limited to in-frame sequences with V and J called. Missing clones are a known gap in these copies; in checked studies unresolved V genes cover under half, and the rest lacks a known reason. The sample table records fewer than 150,000 clones; roughly 82% of these occur just once. The top ten clonotypes cover more than 20% of the sample. This sample's time point label indicates: around 4 weeks on oral tofacitinib. The intended sense of this specimen's treatment or condition label: oral pan-JAK inhibitor, 5-10 mg twice daily.

Sample: CD8+ T cells sorted from blood, taken at week 4, from a patient treated with tofacitinib. The receptor set was obtained from a human donor with alopecia areata.

V is TRBV6-5 and J is TRBJ2-7; D unclear. CDR3 length equals 13 residues. The V end was cut by 6 bases, the J end by 0 bases, with 9 bases between. Germline loops: CDR1 MNHEY, CDR2 SVGAGI. The CDR3, as DNA: TGTGCCAGCAGCGCCAGGAGCTCCTACGAGCAGTACTTC. This translates into CASSARSSYEQYF.

The rearrangement uses TRBV28 and TRBJ1-2, with TRBD1 matching over 10 bases. CDR3 length: 13 residues. J lost 7 bases, V lost 2 bases, and 1 base had no gene match. CDR1 MDHEN and CDR2 SYDVKM come from the germline V gene. The CDR3 spells CASSLGTGVGYTF. As DNA, the CDR3 is TGTGCCAGCAGTTTAGGGACAGGGGTTGGCTACACCTTC.

The chain couples TRBV6-1 to TRBJ2-1; D is possibly TRBD1 (5 bases). The CDR3 spans 12 residues. Trimming pared 3 bases from V and 7 bases from J, leaving 7 bases between. CDR1 is MNHNS and CDR2 is SASEGT in the germline V gene. DNA for the CDR3: TGTGCCAGCAGTGACAGGGTAAATGAGCAGTTCTTC. It yields the protein CASSDRVNEQFF.

The CDR3 nucleotides read TGTGCCAGCAGTGAATCTTGGGACTCAGATTCACCCCTCCACTTT. This codes for CASSESWDSDSPLHF. This rearrangement joins TRBV25-1 to TRBJ1-6, with a possible D match to TRBD1 (5 bases). V was cut by 1 base and J by 8 bases, with 12 bases left in between. CDR3 length: 15 amino acids. Germline V gives CDR1 MGHDK, CDR2 SYGVNS.

This clone was detected only a few times. CDR3 coding DNA: TGCGCCAGCAGCCAAGAGGGACGGACGCAAGAGACCCAGTACTTC. Residues: CASSQEGRTQETQYF. V gene TRBV4-1 combines with J gene TRBJ2-5; TRBD1 or TRBD2 may be the D gene (5 bases each). Germline assignment: CDR1 MGHRA and CDR2 YSYEKL. Trimming cost V 0 bases and J 2 bases, with 10 bases left between them. CDR3 length: 15 amino acids.

The chain carries TRBV27 and TRBJ1-2; 9 bases agree with TRBD1. The CDR3 consists of 13 residues. In germline, CDR1 is MNHEY, CDR2 SMNVEV (reference sequence). The ends lost 3 bases at V and 6 bases at J; junction bases unmatched: 2. The CDR3 loop is CASSFRDRDGYTF. The CDR3 DNA is TGTGCCAGCAGTTTTAGGGACAGGGATGGCTACACCTTC.

This clone was seen a few times. The V and J genes are TRBV7-8 and TRBJ2-7; a weak D match, TRBD1 (6 bases). Germline CDR1 reads SGHVS; CDR2 reads FQNEAQ. This CDR3 contains 15 residues. V shed 1 base and J shed 3 bases, with 13 bases lying between them. For the CDR3, the DNA is TGTGCCAGCAGCTTAGTCGGTCAGGGGTTCTACGAGCAGTACTTC. Protein: CASSLVGQGFYEQYF. Variable domain in full (rest from reference TRBV7-8 and TRBJ2-7): GAGVSQSPRYKVAKRGQDVALRCDPISGHVSLFWYQQALGQGPEFLTYFQNEAQLDKSGLPSDRFFAERPEGSVSTLKIQRTQQEDSAVYLCASSLVGQGFYEQYFGPGTRLTVT.

This rearrangement joins TRBV4-2 to TRBJ2-1; no reliable D call. Trimming left V 4 bases short and J 4 bases short, with 17 bases between. The germline gives CDR1 LGHNA, CDR2 YNFKEQ. The CDR3 sequence is 16 residues long. As DNA, the CDR3 is TGTGCCAGCAGCCCCACGCTTTACATCGGATACAATGAGCAGTTCTTC. This sequence encodes CASSPTLYIGYNEQFF.

This chain joins TRBV4-1 and TRBJ2-1; the match to TRBD2 covers 9 bases. This CDR3 region has 16 residues. Germline-derived CDR1 and CDR2 are MGHRA and YSYEKL. Trimming removed 0 bases from V and 5 bases from J; junction bases left unmatched: 5. CDR3 in amino acids: CASSQDALAGDNEQFF. The CDR3 coding sequence is TGCGCCAGCAGCCAAGATGCATTAGCGGGGGACAATGAGCAGTTCTTC.

The chain has TRBV13 and TRBJ1-5, with 7 positions matching TRBD1. Germline V gene sequence: CDR1 PRHDT, CDR2 FYEKMQ (reference sequence). Germline trimming cut 5 bases from V and 5 bases from J; bases unmatched to any gene: 6. The CDR3 has 14 residues. The CDR3 region is CASSVRGIDQPQHF. CDR3 nucleotide sequence: TGTGCCAGCAGCGTCAGGGGGATCGATCAGCCCCAGCATTTT.

Of note for this clone: This specimen includes other DNA sequences encoding the same CDR3. This chain links TRBV30 with TRBJ2-1; D might be TRBD2 (5 bases). The V gene lost 4 bases and the J gene lost 0 bases, with 10 bases spanning the gap. Germline loops: CDR1 GTSNPN, CDR2 SVGIG (reference sequence). The CDR3 runs to 14 residues. DNA for the CDR3: TGTGCCTGGACCGGCACTAGCTCCTACAATGAGCAGTTCTTC. Protein sequence: CAWTGTSSYNEQFF.

This clone was counted only a few times. The V and J genes are TRBV11-1 and TRBJ2-1, with a tentative D call TRBD1 (5 bases). Germline V CDR1 and CDR2: SGHAT, FQDESV (reference sequence). The germline V and J ends were trimmed by 4 bases and 7 bases, with 14 bases remaining between them. The length of the CDR3 is 14 residues. The CDR3 protein is CASSYDSPRNEQFF. The CDR3 DNA reads TGTGCCAGCAGCTACGACAGCCCCAGGAATGAGCAGTTCTTC.